This record covers a single T cell receptor beta chain. This sample was taken from a study of blood T cell repertoires in COVID-19. Study context: From the United States, Italy and Spain came samples of acute and convalescent COVID-19. T cells, B-cell-depleted T cells, or PBMCs supplied cDNA or gDNA.

Membership in each cohort depended on participant-reported clinical history. The protocol was immunoSEQ multiplex PCR, while the TCRdb copy is restricted to in-frame clones and leaves out a portion. The sample lists about 280,000 clones, approximately 80% occurring once. Trimming removed 0 bases from V and 0 bases from J, with 3 bases in between. Germline CDR1 reads SGHAT; CDR2 reads FQNNGV. The CDR3 spans 14 residues. The J gene is TRBJ1-3, the V gene TRBV11-2, with no clear D. The source is a man aged 40-50 years who had been exposed to COVID-19. The sample consisted of PBMCs or T cells enriched from blood (not recorded which). Written as DNA, the CDR3 is TGTGCCAGCAGCTTAGAACTCTCTGGAAACACCATATATTTT. It codes for CASSLELSGNTIYF.